Given below is one T cell receptor beta chain in context. In its sample, this clone was seen once. Its antigen remains unidentified. The input lacks base qualities; no much larger clone sits a single base away. This sample is drawn from a study of blood T cell repertoires in COVID-19 (dated by TCRdb to 2020 to 2021). Background for the entire study: ImmuneRACE Cohort 3 recovered participants were defined by two consecutive negative NP/OP PCR tests, healthcare professional clearance, or symptom resolution. Collaborator samples came from the United States, Italy and Spain and covered acute and convalescent phases of COVID-19. The material from the prospective study consisted of cDNA or gDNA derived from T cells, B-cell-depleted T cells, or PBMCs. Subjects who had been exposed to COVID-19, were actively infected with it, or had recovered from it provided the deeply sampled blood TCRbeta repertoires that made up the dataset. The repertoires were made available in a free public database intended to serve as a resource for research on the immune response to SARS-CoV-2. The samples were drawn from the first 160 participants of the ongoing ImmuneRACE study and from 1,254 subjects provided by 6 global collaborators. Nearly every sample came with metadata listing a de-identified subject ID, COVID-19 status, age in years and sex. Where available, HLA class I and class II types were obtained from metadata supplied by the sample provider rather than from assay-based typing.

The immunoSEQ Assay, a bias-controlled multiplex PCR, was used to amplify TCRbeta CDR3 regions from genomic DNA. In the original analysis: Nucleated cell counts per sample were estimated from amplification of reference gene primers within the assay. To quantify the absolute abundance of each unique TCRbeta CDR3 rearrangement, sequence reads were collapsed and filtered. For each sample, productive Simpson clonality was calculated as the square root of Simpson's diversity index over productive rearrangements. Imported from immuneACCESS, the table was reduced by TCRdb to in-frame sequences with V and J called. These copies leave out some clones; in studies compared against another copy, an unresolved V gene accounts for under half, and the cause of the remainder is not known. V, J and clone size reflect that table, while D and trimming were determined from the DNA. The sample includes some 330,000 clones, with around 87% observed a single time. In total, the top ten clones hold around 2% of the sample.

In the prospective study, participants were roughly 18 to 89 years old, resided in 25 or so geographic areas of the United States, and were enrolled through a virtual design. In the prospective study, cohorts were assigned on the basis of participant-reported clinical history obtained from a screening survey and a study questionnaire. Each participant in the prospective study had whole blood, serum and a nasopharyngeal or oropharyngeal swab collected by mobile phlebotomists. Participants in the prospective study had the option to provide additional blood draws and questionnaires over a 2-month period. Blood samples from the prospective study were shipped frozen or at room temperature prior to DNA extraction. General study outcomes and caveats: The quantity of clinical and demographic metadata differed by source and by participant and was supplied without curation.

Material: PBMCs or T cells enriched from blood (not recorded which). The source of this sequence is a man aged 40-50 years in a cohort exposed to, infected with or recovered from COVID-19 (not recorded which).

In nucleotide form, the sequence is TGTGCCAGCATACCGACTAGCGGGAGTTACGAGCAGTACTTC. It translates as CASIPTSGSYEQYF. The chain couples TRBV28 to TRBJ2-7, with 12 bases in between that match TRBD2. CDR1 MDHEN and CDR2 SYDVKM are derived from the germline V gene. The CDR3, cysteine through phenylalanine, is 14 amino acids long. Only the CDR3 portion is preserved as DNA: 42 bases, with reading frame beginning at the first base. Trimming removed 7 bases from V and 4 bases from J; the gene matches leave 5 bases unexplained.